Listed below are T cell receptor beta chains from one sample, sequenced in a study of blood T cell repertoires in COVID-19. Only in-frame clones appear in the TCRdb table, and some are missing; sequencing was by immunoSEQ multiplex PCR. The table records about 190,000 clones, roughly 84% of them present only once. The sequenced sample was PBMCs or T cells enriched from blood (not recorded which). The receptors were sampled from a woman aged 30 to 39 who had recovered from COVID-19. Both conserved end residues are part of each CDR3. The D gene is left open where the match is weak. Clone size is stated in some rows and not others, as once, few, many or a class when expanded.

17	once	TRBV2	TRBJ2-2	TRBD1	TGTGCCAGCACCATATCCGGGACAGGTCGCTTACTCGGGGAGCTGTTTTTT	CASTISGTGRLLGELFF
19	.	TRBV5-1	TRBJ2-1	TRBD2	TGCGCCAGCAGCCCCAGGGGCGGCCTACTAGCGGGGGGGCTCAATGAGCAGTTCTTC	CASSPRGGLLAGGLNEQFF
14	.	TRBV5-6	TRBJ1-1	.	TGTGCCAGCAGCTTGACGGGACAGAACACTGAAGCTTTCTTT	CASSLTGQNTEAFF
16	.	TRBV18	TRBJ1-1	.	TGTGCCAGCTCACCGTTCAGGAGTGGGAGCGACACTGAAGCTTTCTTT	CASSPFRSGSDTEAFF
13	.	TRBV12-3/TRBV12-4	TRBJ1-2	.	TGTGCCAGCAGTTTAAGGTACAGCTATGGCTACACCTTC	CASSLRYSYGYTF
12	.	TRBV7-9	TRBJ1-1	.	TGTGCCAGCTTGGGCAGAAACACTGAAGCTTTCTTT	CASLGRNTEAFF
13	.	TRBV30	TRBJ2-7	TRBD1	TGTGCCTGGAGCCAGGACAGGGGGGACGAGCAGTACTTC	CAWSQDRGDEQYF
16	.	TRBV11-3	TRBJ1-6	.	TGTGCCAGCAGCCGCAGAAGACCCCGAGGGTATTCACCCCTCCACTTT	CASSRRRPRGYSPLHF
17	.	TRBV5-1	TRBJ2-7	TRBD2	TGCGCCAGCAGCTTCGGGACTAGCGGGAGGACCTCCTACGAGCAGTACTTC	CASSFGTSGRTSYEQYF
16	.	TRBV5-1	TRBJ1-1	.	TGCGCCAGCAGCCCTACGGCGGGCGTACTGAACACTGAAGCTTTCTTT	CASSPTAGVLNTEAFF
15	.	TRBV11-2	TRBJ2-2	.	TGTGCCAGCAGCTTCGGCCAGGGAAGACCCGGGGAGCTGTTTTTT	CASSFGQGRPGELFF
12	.	TRBV5-5	TRBJ2-4	.	TGTGCCAGCAGCTTGGATCTAAACATTCAGTACTTC	CASSLDLNIQYF
14	once	TRBV16	TRBJ1-5	TRBD1	TGTGCCAGCAGCCAACGACAGGGGGATCAGCCCCAGCATTTT	CASSQRQGDQPQHF
15	.	TRBV6-5	TRBJ1-6	.	TGTGCCAGCAGTTACATGCGGGGTCGGAATTCACCCCTCCACTTT	CASSYMRGRNSPLHF
18	.	TRBV19	TRBJ1-5	TRBD1	TGTGCCAGTAGTGGGGACAGGGTAAGCCCTCTTGGCAATCAGCCCCAGCATTTT	CASSGDRVSPLGNQPQHF
15	once	TRBV28	TRBJ1-2	.	TGTGCCAGCACCCTGGGGGGGGCAAGTAGCTATGGCTACACCTTC	CASTLGGASSYGYTF
16	.	TRBV5-4	TRBJ2-1	TRBD2	TGTGCCAGCAGCTACGACCTAGCGGGAGGGATTGATGAGCAGTTCTTC	CASSYDLAGGIDEQFF
14	.	TRBV30	TRBJ1-5	.	TGTGCCTGGAGTGTAAGACGTGAGGGTCAGCCCCAGCATTTT	CAWSVRREGQPQHF
13	.	TRBV28	TRBJ1-5	.	TGTGCCAGCAGAAGCGGGGGCCGGCAGCCCCAGCATTTT	CASRSGGRQPQHF
14	few	TRBV5-1	TRBJ2-3	.	TGCGCCAGCAGCCGTGGACAGCACACAGATACGCAGTATTTT	CASSRGQHTDTQYF
16	.	TRBV7-6	TRBJ1-4	TRBD1	TGTGCCAGCAGCTCGGGACAGGTTACTACGGGTGAAAAACTGTTTTTT	CASSSGQVTTGEKLFF
12	.	TRBV27	TRBJ1-1	TRBD1	TGTGCCAGCAGCGACAGGGTGACTGAAGCTTTCTTT	CASSDRVTEAFF
15	.	TRBV9	TRBJ1-5	TRBD1	TGTGCCAGCAGCGTAGAGGAGGGGGCCCATCAGCCCCAGCATTTT	CASSVEEGAHQPQHF
15	few	TRBV29-1	TRBJ2-1	.	TGCAGCGTTGAAGATCTGGCTAGCGCCTACAATGAGCAGTTCTTC	CSVEDLASAYNEQFF
15	.	TRBV11-2	TRBJ1-4	.	TGTGCCAGCAGCTTAGACAGGGGACGTGGTGAAAAACTGTTTTTT	CASSLDRGRGEKLFF
13	.	TRBV11-2	TRBJ2-1	.	TGTGCCAGCAGCTTAGGGAGGGACTATGAGCAGTTCTTC	CASSLGRDYEQFF
11	.	TRBV29-1	TRBJ1-2	TRBD1	TGCAGCGAGGGGGGACAGGGTGGCTACACCTTC	CSEGGQGGYTF
15	few	TRBV19	TRBJ1-1	.	TGTGCCAGTAGTACGAGGGGGGGACGGAACACTGAAGCTTTCTTT	CASSTRGGRNTEAFF
14	.	TRBV11-2	TRBJ1-4	.	TGTGCCAGCAGCTCCCGACAGGCCGGGGAAAAACTGTTTTTT	CASSSRQAGEKLFF
13	.	TRBV19	TRBJ1-1	.	TGTGCCAGTAGTATCTCAGAGAACACTGAAGCTTTCTTT	CASSISENTEAFF
14	.	TRBV19	TRBJ2-3	.	TGTGCCAGTAGTATAGCGGGGGTCACAGATACGCAGTATTTT	CASSIAGVTDTQYF
14	.	TRBV7-2	TRBJ2-5	.	TGTGCCAGCAGCTTATCTCGAGTCCAAGAGACCCAGTACTTC	CASSLSRVQETQYF
11	.	TRBV20-1	TRBJ2-5	.	TGCAGTGCTAGCTACCAAGAGACCCAGTACTTC	CSASYQETQYF
18	.	TRBV5-6	TRBJ1-2	TRBD1	TGTGCCAGCAGCCGTTATACGTTCTCGCAGGGGGCAGCGGGAGGCTACACCTTC	CASSRYTFSQGAAGGYTF
14	few	TRBV30	TRBJ1-2	.	TGTGCCTGGAGTCAAGAGGCAGGGGAGCCTGGCTACACCTTC	CAWSQEAGEPGYTF
18	.	TRBV7-8	TRBJ2-1	TRBD2	TGTGCCAGCAATCAATCGGGACTAGCGGGAACTTCCTACAATGAGCAGTTCTTC	CASNQSGLAGTSYNEQFF
18	.	TRBV5-8	TRBJ2-7	TRBD2	TGTGCCAGCAGCTTGTTCTCCCTAGCGCGGGGGAGCTCCTACGAGCAGTACTTC	CASSLFSLARGSSYEQYF
15	.	TRBV30	TRBJ1-3	TRBD1	TGTGCCTGGGGCCGGGACAGGGGCTCTGGAAACACCATATATTTT	CAWGRDRGSGNTIYF
12	once	TRBV6-1	TRBJ1-4	.	TGTGCCAGCAGTGAACCTTATGAAAAACTGTTTTTT	CASSEPYEKLFF
14	.	TRBV5-1	TRBJ1-2	TRBD1	TGCGCCAGCAGCCCGGAGAGGACAGGGGTGGGCTACACCTTC	CASSPERTGVGYTF
14	few	TRBV11-3	TRBJ2-2	.	TGTGCCAGCAGCGCACGGGTGAACACCGGGGAGCTGTTTTTT	CASSARVNTGELFF
14	.	TRBV11-2	TRBJ1-2	.	TGTGCCAGCAGCAGTCTCGGAGCTAACTATGGCTACACCTTC	CASSSLGANYGYTF
11	.	TRBV3-1/TRBV3-2	TRBJ1-1	.	TGTGCCAGCAGCCAAAAGGGAGCAGCTTTCTTT	CASSQKGAAFF
13	.	TRBV4-2	TRBJ1-2	.	TGTGCCAGCAGCCAAGAAACAGGGAATGGCTACACCTTC	CASSQETGNGYTF
17	.	TRBV7-8	TRBJ1-4	.	TGTGCCAGCAGCTTCATCAGGGGAACCTCAACTAATGAAAAACTGTTTTTT	CASSFIRGTSTNEKLFF